This passage covers 5 T cell receptor beta chains from one sample sequenced in a study of blood T cells in healthy people across ages. For the second PCR, which ran for about 6 to 11 cycles, a sample-barcoded 5' primer and a J-beta primer mix were used. TCRdb recomputed calls from the 5' RACE reads with MiXCR, one row per CDR3 protein. The data hold around 1,500,000 distinct CDR3 sequences, with about 43% observed a single time. Sequenced input: blood. The receptors derive from a woman aged 18 to 35 in good health.

The V call is TRBV2, the J call TRBJ2-1, with 9 positions matching TRBD2. The V gene end was trimmed by 6 bases and the J gene end by 10 bases; junction bases not matched to a gene: 13. The CDR3 consists of 15 residues. In germline, CDR1 is SNHLY, CDR2 FYNNEI. CDR3 residues: CASRDSGGVGVEQFF. CDR3 nucleotide sequence: TGTGCCAGCAGAGATAGCGGGGGAGTAGGAGTGGAGCAGTTCTTC.

V and J are TRBV28 and TRBJ2-5; either TRBD1 or TRBD2 may fit D (6 bases each). The J call may be mistaken, given a closer DNA end match to TRBJ2-7. The CDR3 has 13 residues. Per germline, CDR1 MDHEN and CDR2 SYDVKM. The CDR3 here is CASRPGGVYEQYF. For the CDR3, the DNA is TGTGCCAGCAGACCCGGGGGCGTATACGAGCAGTACTTC.

This clonotype has only one observation. This chain connects TRBV12-3 or TRBV12-4 to TRBJ2-4; 7 bases map to TRBD2. J gave up 1 base and V 6 bases, and 12 bases lay outside the gene matches. CDR3 length: 17 residues. The CDR3 region is CASSQDSEGGAKNIQYF. The CDR3 DNA sequence: TGTGCCAGCAGCCAAGACAGTGAGGGAGGGGCCAAAAACATTCAGTACTTC.

This clonotype was counted many times. The V and J genes are TRBV5-1 and TRBJ2-1; 13 bases fit TRBD2. Germline CDR1 and CDR2: SGHRS and YFSETQ. The CDR3 is 17 residues long. V shed 2 bases, J shed 4 bases, and the junction held 6 bases outside the gene matches. CDR3: CASSLRTSGREYNEQFF. For the CDR3, the DNA is TGCGCCAGCAGCTTAAGAACTAGCGGGAGGGAGTACAATGAGCAGTTCTTC.

This clonotype has just a few counts. V usage is TRBV25-1 and J usage is TRBJ1-2; D is uncertain. V lost 3 bases to trimming and J lost 8 bases, with 16 bases between them. This CDR3 contains 14 residues. Germline CDR1 reads MGHDK; CDR2 reads SYGVNS. In nucleotides, the CDR3 is TGTGCCAGCAGTGATCCGGGCCGAGCGCGAGGCTACACCTTC. Its translation: CASSDPGRARGYTF.